Listed below are T cell receptor beta chains from one sample, sequenced in a study of radiotherapy plus CTLA-4 blockade in lung cancer. Profiling relied on immunoSEQ multiplex PCR, and the TCRdb table lists in-frame clones only, not all of them. The sample holds about 28,000 clones, approximately 80% seen once. The specimen comprised peripheral blood, sampled from a patient treated with radiotherapy plus ipilimumab. The source of these receptors is a human donor with non-small cell lung cancer who had stable disease on radiotherapy plus ipilimumab. CDR3s include the opening cysteine and the closing phenylalanine or tryptophan. Each record gives: clone size, V gene, J gene, D gene, CDR3 DNA, CDR3 protein. A D gene is named only where the DNA matches it firmly. The size of a clone is reported for some rows only, either as once, few or many, or as a class for expanded clones.

abundance: NA
v_gene: TRBV5-4
j_gene: TRBJ1-1
d_gene: NA
CDR3nt: TGTGCCAGCAGCGTGGACCCCCGAACGGCTTTCTTT
CDR3aa: CASSVDPRTAFF

abundance: NA
v_gene: TRBV19
j_gene: TRBJ2-7
d_gene: NA
CDR3nt: TGTGCCAGTAGGGCGGGTTCCATTTTGGGAGAGCAGTACTTC
CDR3aa: CASRAGSILGEQYF

abundance: NA
v_gene: TRBV7-9
j_gene: TRBJ1-1
d_gene: NA
CDR3nt: TGTGCCAGCAGCCCCGACAGGCTGAACACTGAAGCTTTCTTT
CDR3aa: CASSPDRLNTEAFF

abundance: NA
v_gene: TRBV12-5
j_gene: TRBJ1-1
d_gene: NA
CDR3nt: TGTGCTAGTGTTCCCAGGGGTCAAACTGAAGCTTTCTTT
CDR3aa: CASVPRGQTEAFF

abundance: NA
v_gene: TRBV7-9
j_gene: TRBJ1-2
d_gene: NA
CDR3nt: TGTGCCAGCAGCGTGGAGGGTCAGGCTAACTATGGCTACACCTTC
CDR3aa: CASSVEGQANYGYTF

abundance: NA
v_gene: TRBV5-4
j_gene: TRBJ1-2
d_gene: NA
CDR3nt: TGTGCCAGCAGCCTAAACAGAGAGTATGGCTACACCTTC
CDR3aa: CASSLNREYGYTF

abundance: NA
v_gene: TRBV2
j_gene: TRBJ2-7
d_gene: NA
CDR3nt: TGTGCCAGCAGTGATGAGGGTTTCGAGCAGTACTTC
CDR3aa: CASSDEGFEQYF

abundance: NA
v_gene: TRBV15
j_gene: TRBJ1-5
d_gene: TRBD1
CDR3nt: TGTGCCACCAGCAGAGATCAATTAGAGGGACAGTCGGTGAATCAGCCCCAGCATTTT
CDR3aa: CATSRDQLEGQSVNQPQHF

abundance: NA
v_gene: TRBV9
j_gene: TRBJ1-6
d_gene: TRBD1
CDR3nt: TGTGCCAGCAGCGGGGGACAGGGGGATAATTCACCCCTCCACTTT
CDR3aa: CASSGGQGDNSPLHF

abundance: NA
v_gene: TRBV7-8
j_gene: TRBJ1-3
d_gene: NA
CDR3nt: TGTGCCAGCAGCCTCACAGGGAACACCATATATTTT
CDR3aa: CASSLTGNTIYF

abundance: NA
v_gene: TRBV2
j_gene: TRBJ1-2
d_gene: NA
CDR3nt: TGTGCCAGGGGACGCAGGGAGTATGGCTACACCTTC
CDR3aa: CARGRREYGYTF

abundance: few
v_gene: TRBV25-1
j_gene: TRBJ1-2
d_gene: NA
CDR3nt: TGTGCCAGCAGTGTACAGGGCTATGGCTACACCTTC
CDR3aa: CASSVQGYGYTF

abundance: NA
v_gene: TRBV10-2
j_gene: TRBJ2-1
d_gene: TRBD2
CDR3nt: TGCGCCAGCAGGGGACTAGCGGGGATAAATTCCTACAATGAGCAGTTCTTC
CDR3aa: CASRGLAGINSYNEQFF

abundance: few
v_gene: TRBV6-1
j_gene: TRBJ1-2
d_gene: NA
CDR3nt: TGTGCCAGCAGTGTCTCCGTCCTGGTGGGCTACACCTTC
CDR3aa: CASSVSVLVGYTF

abundance: NA
v_gene: TRBV9
j_gene: TRBJ2-7
d_gene: TRBD1
CDR3nt: TGTGCCAGCAGCCCCCAATTGGGAGGGACAGGGTTCTACGAGCAGTACTTC
CDR3aa: CASSPQLGGTGFYEQYF

abundance: NA
v_gene: TRBV5-1
j_gene: TRBJ2-3
d_gene: NA
CDR3nt: TGCGCCAGCAGGTCGGGGGGCCAAAGAACAGATACGCAGTATTTT
CDR3aa: CASRSGGQRTDTQYF

abundance: NA
v_gene: TRBV18
j_gene: TRBJ2-7
d_gene: TRBD2
CDR3nt: TGTGCCAGCTCACCTGGGACTAGCGGAAACGAGCAGTACTTC
CDR3aa: CASSPGTSGNEQYF

abundance: few
v_gene: TRBV10-3
j_gene: TRBJ2-2
d_gene: TRBD2
CDR3nt: TGTGCCATCATGGAGTTAGCGGGGGGGAAATCCGGGGAGCTGTTTTTT
CDR3aa: CAIMELAGGKSGELFF

abundance: NA
v_gene: TRBV19
j_gene: TRBJ1-1
d_gene: TRBD1
CDR3nt: TGTGCCAGTAGTTCCCAACGACAGGGGAGCGACACTGAAGCTTTCTTT
CDR3aa: CASSSQRQGSDTEAFF

abundance: NA
v_gene: TRBV28
j_gene: TRBJ1-1
d_gene: NA
CDR3nt: TGTGCCAGCAGACGACAGGAGAACACTGAAGCTTTCTTT
CDR3aa: CASRRQENTEAFF

abundance: NA
v_gene: TRBV5-6
j_gene: TRBJ1-1
d_gene: TRBD1
CDR3nt: TGTGCCAGCAGCTTACCAGCGACAGGGAGGGACACTGAAGCTTTCTTT
CDR3aa: CASSLPATGRDTEAFF

abundance: once
v_gene: TRBV9
j_gene: TRBJ2-3
d_gene: TRBD2
CDR3nt: TGTGCCAGCAGCGTTAGCGGGGTGAGCACAGATACGCAGTATTTT
CDR3aa: CASSVSGVSTDTQYF

abundance: few
v_gene: TRBV6-4
j_gene: TRBJ1-1
d_gene: NA
CDR3nt: TGTGCCAGCAGGAGCCTGGGAGGGGGGGGCACTGAAGCTTTCTTT
CDR3aa: CASRSLGGGGTEAFF

abundance: NA
v_gene: TRBV19
j_gene: TRBJ1-2
d_gene: NA
CDR3nt: TGTGCCAGTAGTACGCCTGACAGGAGGGACTATGGCTACACCTTC
CDR3aa: CASSTPDRRDYGYTF

abundance: NA
v_gene: TRBV7-6
j_gene: TRBJ2-5
d_gene: NA
CDR3nt: TGTGCCAGCAGCTTAGCCCCGGATGGGCAAGAGACCCAGTACTTC
CDR3aa: CASSLAPDGQETQYF

abundance: NA
v_gene: TRBV14
j_gene: TRBJ2-5
d_gene: NA
CDR3nt: TGTGCCAGCAGCGCCAGGCCGCGGGCAGAGACCCAGTACTTC
CDR3aa: CASSARPRAETQYF

abundance: NA
v_gene: TRBV12-5
j_gene: TRBJ1-1
d_gene: TRBD1
CDR3nt: TGTGCTAGTGGTTTGACCGCCGGGACAGCGAACACTGAAGCTTTCTTT
CDR3aa: CASGLTAGTANTEAFF